This T cell receptor beta chain was captured in a study of cytomegalovirus exposure and HLA in healthy donors (dated by TCRdb to 2016 to 2017). In terms of the full investigation: An earlier analysis of approximately 550 of the donors reported 250 to 300 Gb of sequence data and some 120 million unique TCR beta sequences from about 200 million T cells. Approximately 310 gigabases of sequencing data and around 87 million unique TCR sequences were included in an early release covering several hundred HLA-typed donors. Among the roughly 380 genotyped donors, more than 70% belonged to the genetic ancestry cluster associated with self-reported Caucasian donors. The study aimed to test whether signatures of past pathogen exposure could be identified by cataloging public T cell receptors. Using immunosequencing, the study profiled T cell repertoires from 500 to 800 subjects and related those repertoires to cytomegalovirus serostatus. A separate validation cohort of 100 to 150 different subjects was used in addition to the 666-subject first cohort. To predict cytomegalovirus infection status, the study brought together high-throughput TCR immunosequencing, statistical association of individual TCRs with disease status, and machine learning. In a later analysis, previously published TCR beta repertoires from more than 500 donors were re-analyzed and high-resolution HLA genotyping was added so that TCR occurrence patterns could be studied. In the later analysis, no new phenotypic data were used to find candidate immune exposures; instead, reliance was placed on TCR beta sequences and their occurrence across donors. An earlier analysis of fewer than 750 of the donors used high-throughput TCR beta sequencing to judge whether each TCR beta V gene segment behaved as functional or pseudogenic. Donor age, sex, ethnicity and CMV serostatus were compiled alongside the repertoire data. In a later genetic analysis, genome-wide SNP genotypes for about 65% of the 666 donors were used, and that subset was treated as a discovery cohort. Every repertoire in the discovery cohort had been generated on one and the same sequencing platform. Class I and class II HLA loci were covered by the typing at four-digit resolution. The number of donors typed differed by locus, with roughly 629-640 for A, B, C, DRB1 and DQB1, more than 500 for DQA1, 600 to 610 for DPA1, and some 440 for DPB1. Roughly five DR-DQ haplotypes were treated as single units for association and clustering because of strong linkage in the cohort. Across around 400 genotyped donors of the cohort, an average of roughly 230,000 unique TCR beta nucleotide sequences per donor were sequenced, and approximately 17% of those sequences were non-productive. General conclusions and limits of the study: The study listed 164 TCR beta chains as associated with cytomegalovirus. Because HLA typing was unavailable for some donors at each locus, only the typed subset was used in association tests. Correlated functional status among segregating V segments might reflect linkage disequilibrium, but an unknown experimental factor could not be ruled out. In vitro tests confirmed that a few of the cytomegalovirus-associated TCR beta chains recognize cytomegalovirus antigens. A further reported finding was that TCR beta sequences accurately predicted the HLA-A and HLA-B alleles for most subjects in the first cohort. The classifier was reported to diagnose cytomegalovirus status with high specificity and sensitivity in both the original cohort and the validation cohort. Broadly in line with IMGT annotations, most TCR beta V segments showed up in productive rearrangements about 87% or about 30% of the time in an earlier analysis of 587 of the donors. Because the 87-base-pair reads could not distinguish some IMGT-functional V segments, including TRBV6-2 and TRBV6-3, those segments were excluded. A later genetic analysis reported fewer N-insertions in productive TCRs among donors in an Asian-associated ancestry cluster than the approximately 700-donor mean. The authors suggested that the approach could potentially be generalized to other disease states and immunological phenotypes. Strong co-occurrence of HLA alleles, especially DR and DQ, made assigning TCR associations to individual alleles difficult. Compared with equally common non-associated chains, HLA-associated TCR beta chains in a later analysis were more clonally expanded and had lower generation probabilities. V-gene and J-gene trimming of TCR beta chains was associated with a missense DCLRE1C variant in a later genetic analysis, and the association was replicated in an independent cohort. Roughly uniform sequencing depth across donors was assumed in presence/absence analyses, although this assumption may not hold. The only immune exposure information available for the cohort was CMV serostatus. About 15 rarely observed V segments, including chromosome 9 orphons, were excluded from the earlier analysis of some 590 of the donors because counts were too low. In a later analysis, around 17,000 TCR beta sequences were associated with specific HLA alleles at a false discovery rate of 0.05. A later analysis found that TCR association rates varied across HLA loci, with DRB1 alleles showing the most associated TCRs and HLA-C alleles the fewest. Only TCR beta chains were sequenced in this cohort, and the absence of alpha or paired-chain data limited detectable features. A cluster of highly shared sequence variants was judged likely to represent a technical artifact of the sequencing pipeline. Most CMV-associated TCR beta chains appeared to be HLA-restricted in a later analysis, and the HLA associations seemed to be driven largely by CMV exposure. According to a later analysis, parvovirus B19, influenza, CMV and Epstein-Barr virus appeared linked to several top co-occurrence clusters. Across donors, most TCR sequences were observed very rarely, whereas some public TCRs were present in many individuals.

From a lookup of the germline V gene (reference sequence), CDR1 and CDR2 are SEHNR and FQNEAQ. Counted from cysteine to phenylalanine, this CDR3 has 13 amino acids. CDR3 DNA only is kept here, 39 bases in frame from base 1. Cut back by 3 bases and 3 bases, the V and J ends lie 8 bases apart. In total, around 600 healthy bone marrow donors made up the cohort. Cohort members were all nominally healthy when sampled, although unrecorded immune exposures were likely present. The donor tested CMV seronegative and was one of the 352 seronegative cohort members. A peripheral blood sample was provided by each donor, and peripheral blood mononuclear cells were used for TCR beta sequencing. Genomic DNA extraction from the blood cell samples was performed with the Qiagen DNeasy Blood Extraction Kit. Notes on this clone: Its antigen remains undetermined. No much larger clonotype is one base removed from it; base qualities were not supplied.

The protocol used for the library was the immunoSEQ multiplex PCR assay. The multiplex PCR relied on a mix of 60 forward primers for TCR Vbeta segments and 13 reverse primers for TCR Jbeta segments. The CDR3 region of rearranged TCR beta genes was amplified from genomic DNA with a multiplex PCR assay. On the Illumina HiSeq System, the amplified TCR beta libraries were sequenced as 87-base-pair reads. The paper's processing steps were these. Across the roughly 700 repertoires, a later analysis counted 60 million to 90 million unique TCR beta chains, around 11 million of which were shared by at least two donors. To remove PCR and sequencing errors, raw reads were error-corrected and collapsed into unique sequences using a nearest-neighbor algorithm that merged closely related sequences. Alignment of CDR3 sequences to IMGT reference sequences was used to assign V, D and J gene segments. For a sequence to be retained, at least a six-nucleotide match to both a V gene segment and a J gene segment was required. A rearrangement counted as productive if the CDR3 had no stop codons and remained in frame with V and J, and every other rearrangement counted as non-productive. Following IMGT convention, CDR3 was defined as the stretch from the second conserved V-encoded cysteine up to the conserved J-encoded phenylalanine. The earlier analysis of 550 to 650 of the donors excluded any sequence lacking an unambiguous match to a single V gene segment. An earlier analysis of approximately 590 of the donors called V segments functional above 56.7% productive rearrangements and segregating when the between-donor standard deviation exceeded 5%. A statistical classification framework was developed to diagnose cytomegalovirus status using the catalog of TCR beta chain sequences. A later analysis assigned V and J genes by comparing TCR nucleotide sequences with IMGT/GENE-DB human TR gene sequences. In a later analysis, CDR3 sequences and most-parsimonious VDJ recombination scenarios were assigned using the TCRdist pipeline. In a later analysis, each TCR beta chain was defined by its CDR3 amino acid sequence together with its V-gene family, and reads without a unique V-gene family were excluded. In a later analysis, fewer than 650 highly shared, low-generation-probability nucleotide sequences were removed to address suspected cross-contamination and a sequencing artifact. In a later analysis, a clonal expansion index for each public chain was calculated from normalized within-repertoire ranks of inferred template counts. In a later analysis, generation probabilities were computed using a VDJ recombination model fitted to out-of-frame rearrangements, and the results were checked against IGoR. A later analysis scored TCR-TCR, TCR-HLA and TCR-CMV co-occurrence with hypergeometric tests, applying a repertoire-size bias correction to TCR pairs. In a later analysis, false discovery rates were estimated by permuting HLA or CMV assignments 20 times. In a later analysis, co-occurring TCRs were grouped using DBSCAN, and TCRdist sequence similarity was added for clustering within HLA-allele-positive subsets. Repertoires with fewer than 30,000 or more than 120,000 public chains were left out of co-occurrence clustering, as were about 5 repertoires with anomalous nucleotide sharing. As stored in TCRdb, this immuneACCESS dataset retains in-frame rearrangements with V and J assigned. A fraction of the clones does not appear; measured against another copy, unresolved V genes explain less than half of the discrepancy, and the remainder lacks a known reason. The V and J calls and clone size were taken over from that table, and D and trimming were inferred from the DNA. The table for this sample lists 100,000 or so clones; 63% of them were counted only once. The leading ten clones occupy just under 6.5% of the sample.

The material sequenced was PBMCs. This clonotype was sampled from a woman under 40 in good health and CMV-seronegative. The chain uses TRBV7-9 and TRBJ2-5, with the identity of the D gene unclear. This receptor has the CDR3 CASSLHGEETQYF. The nucleotides read TGTGCCAGCAGCTTGCACGGAGAAGAGACCCAGTACTTC.